This T cell receptor (beta chain) was identified during a study of blood T cells in healthy people across ages. Sample-barcoded 5' priming and a J-beta primer mix drove a second PCR of about 7 to 11 cycles. Every cDNA was tagged by a template-switch adaptor with 12 random nucleotides. Via MiXCR, TCRdb re-called the 5' RACE reads, giving one row per CDR3 protein. The table has over 700,000 distinct CDR3 sequences, around half seen once. Caucasian individuals from Russia who were healthy and aged roughly 6 to 100 acted as donors. General observations from the study: Leaving the PBMCs unsorted stopped any conclusive comparison of naive versus antigen-experienced cells. Diversity was higher, and naive CD4+ cells more numerous, in long-lived donors than in aged donors.

To note about this clonotype: Its antigen remains unknown.

Sequences were obtained from blood. This receptor was obtained from a man older than 75 in good health.

The CDR3 protein is CASSRKSGTGTYNEQFF. The CDR3 DNA sequence: TGTGCCAGCAGCCGAAAATCCGGGACCGGGACTTACAATGAGCAGTTCTTC. V and J are TRBV13 and TRBJ2-1; tentatively, D is TRBD2 (6 bases). Germline V gene sequence: CDR1 PRHDT, CDR2 FYEKMQ (reference sequence). The CDR3 extends over 17 amino acids. V was cut by 5 bases and J by 4 bases, with 21 bases left in between.